Presented here are 5 T cell receptor beta chains from one specimen sequenced in a study of shared clonotypes between healthy human individuals. Using immunoSEQ multiplex PCR, the repertoire was profiled, and TCRdb retains in-frame clones only, with some absent. The sample has approximately 2.4 million clones; approximately 95% are singletons. The sequenced material came from naive CD4+ T cells sorted from blood. Subset meaning: CD45RA+ positively selected. These receptors were taken from a man between 18 and 29 years old in good health.

J is TRBJ2-5 and V is TRBV4-1, with 8 bases that match TRBD2. Germline trimming cut 1 base from V and 5 bases from J; bases unmatched to any gene: 6. The CDR3 is 15 amino acids. The V gene's germline CDR1 is MGHRA and CDR2 YSYEKL. The CDR3 is CASSQVRTSRETQYF. For the CDR3, the DNA is TGCGCCAGCAGCCAAGTCCGGACTAGCAGGGAGACCCAGTACTTC.

This chain links TRBV18 with TRBJ2-1; 11 positions match TRBD2. Germline values: CDR1 KGHSH, CDR2 LQKENI. Germline trimming cut 3 bases from V and 2 bases from J; bases unmatched to any gene: 3. The CDR3 runs to 16 residues. CDR3 bases: TGTGCCAGCTCACCCATGACTAGCGGGGCCTACAATGAGCAGTTCTTC. Translating it yields CASSPMTSGAYNEQFF.

This clone was seen a handful of times. The chain recombines TRBV5-6 with TRBJ1-6, with a tentative D call TRBD1 (5 bases). The ends were cut back, 5 bases at V and 6 bases at J, with 15 bases in the middle. Per germline, CDR1 SGHDT and CDR2 YYEEEE. The CDR3 extends over 15 amino acids. The CDR3 DNA is TGTGCCAGCAGTCTGGCAGGGCAGGGTAATTCACCCCTCCACTTT. Translation: CASSLAGQGNSPLHF.

The rearrangement joins TRBV19 to TRBJ2-7; 7 bases line up with TRBD1. V shed 5 bases, J shed 1 base, and the junction held 8 bases outside the gene matches. Germline V gives CDR1 LNHDA, CDR2 SQIVND (reference sequence). This CDR3 contains 15 residues. In DNA form, the CDR3 reads TGTGCCAGTAGTGCGAGGGACAGCTCTTCCTACGAGCAGTACTTC. The encoded protein is CASSARDSSSYEQYF.

V is TRBV25-1 and J is TRBJ1-3; no definite D call. The germline CDR1 and CDR2 sequences are MGHDK and SYGVNS. The CDR3 contains 15 residues. V lost 1 base to trimming and J lost 3 bases, with 10 bases between them. CDR3 protein: CASSELGFYGNTIYF. The CDR3 bases are TGTGCCAGCAGTGAATTAGGCTTCTATGGAAACACCATATATTTT.